These 20 T cell receptor beta chains share one sample of origin, sequenced in a study of T-cell reconstitution after alpha-beta-depleted transplantation in children. The TCRbeta library incorporated unique molecular identifiers. TCRdb re-analysed the PCR reads in MiXCR, keeping a single row per CDR3 protein. The table lists roughly 310,000 distinct CDR3 sequences, approximately 20% of them singletons. The sample in question was PBMCs, mostly from graft donor cells, obtained 180 days after TCRalphabeta/CD19-depleted stem cell transplant. Receptors were obtained from a male patient aged 10 to 17 who had a stem cell transplant for acute lymphoblastic leukemia, so the T cells may come from the graft donor.

This chain joins TRBV18 and TRBJ1-1; D gene ambiguous. Germline assignment: CDR1 KGHSH and CDR2 LQKENI. V lost 3 bases and J 2 bases, leaving 10 bases between the germline ends. The CDR3 is made up of 14 amino acids. The CDR3 nucleotides are TGTGCCAGCTCACCCACCTCTCCTAACACTGAAGCTTTCTTT. Residues: CASSPTSPNTEAFF.

This clonotype showed up just a few times. The gene calls are TRBV7-9 and TRBJ2-7; D possibly corresponds to TRBD2 (5 bases). This CDR3 has 15 amino acids. Germline values: CDR1 SEHNR, CDR2 FQNEAQ (reference sequence). Trimming left V 1 base short and J 2 bases short, with 12 bases between. CDR3 DNA: TGTGCCAGCAGCTTAGTGGCTAGCTTTGCCTACGAGCAGTACTTC. Amino acids: CASSLVASFAYEQYF.

The sample holds a few counts of this clonotype. This sequence joins TRBV28 and TRBJ2-3; 8 bases are a match to TRBD2. Germline V CDR1 and CDR2: MDHEN, SYDVKM. J gave up 4 bases and V 3 bases, and 3 bases lay outside the gene matches. The CDR3 totals 14 residues. CDR3 coding DNA: TGTGCCAGCAGTTTGACTAGCGTAGCAGATACGCAGTATTTT. Protein sequence: CASSLTSVADTQYF.

The chain is built from TRBV28 and TRBJ2-7; 7 bases line up with TRBD1. Losses at the gene ends were 6 bases for V and 3 bases for J; bases not matched to a gene: 14. CDR1 and CDR2 from the germline V gene are MDHEN and SYDVKM. There are 16 residues in the CDR3. CDR3 region: CASSPTQGQNYYEQYF. CDR3 nucleotide sequence: TGTGCCAGCAGCCCTACTCAGGGACAGAATTACTACGAGCAGTACTTC.

The sample holds a few counts of this clonotype. V gene TRBV11-1 combines with J gene TRBJ2-5; 7 bases are a match to TRBD2. This CDR3 region has 14 residues. J lost 1 base, V lost 5 bases, and 4 bases had no gene match. Germline assignment: CDR1 SGHAT and CDR2 FQDESV (reference sequence). The CDR3, as DNA: TGTGCCAGCAGCCCGCTAGCGGCCCAAGAGACCCAGTACTTC. Amino acid sequence: CASSPLAAQETQYF.

The chain is built from TRBV20-1 and TRBJ2-3; maybe TRBD2 (6 bases). The CDR3 contains 13 residues. Germline loops: CDR1 DFQATT, CDR2 SNEGSKA (reference sequence). The V and J ends lost 3 bases and 5 bases respectively, with 12 bases between them. The CDR3: CSARVVGGDTQYF. For the CDR3, the DNA is TGCAGTGCTAGGGTCGTGGGGGGAGATACGCAGTATTTT.

J is TRBJ2-7 and V is TRBV27; 9 positions agree with TRBD1. With V trimmed by 7 bases and J by 4 bases, 20 bases remained unmatched. CDR1 MNHEY and CDR2 SMNVEV come from the germline V gene (reference sequence). This CDR3 has 18 amino acids. The CDR3 loop is CASMGLGTGSTQPYEQYF. CDR3 nucleotides: TGTGCCAGCATGGGCCTTGGGACAGGGAGTACCCAACCGTACGAGCAGTACTTC.

There are a few counts of this clonotype. The V call is TRBV29-1, the J call TRBJ1-2; the match to TRBD1 covers 7 bases. The CDR3 consists of 13 residues. From germline, CDR1 is SQVTM and CDR2 ANQGSEA. V lost 6 bases, J lost 6 bases, and 10 bases stayed unmatched. The CDR3 nucleotides read TGCAGCGTCGAACAGGGGTGGAAAAATGGCTACACCTTC. This gives the protein CSVEQGWKNGYTF.

The V call is TRBV7-2, the J call TRBJ1-1; D ambiguous. CDR1 is SGHTA and CDR2 is FQGNSA in the germline V gene. V lost 1 base, J lost 11 bases, and 17 bases lay in between. The CDR3 runs 14 residues. CDR3 DNA sequence: TGTGCCAGCAGCTTAGAGCCGGCCCGGATTGGGGCTTTCTTT. As protein: CASSLEPARIGAFF.

This clonotype appeared a few times. The V gene is TRBV6-2 or TRBV6-3, the J gene TRBJ2-1; the match to TRBD2 covers 9 bases. The CDR3 extends over 17 amino acids. V lost 7 bases to trimming and J lost 9 bases; unmatched junction nucleotides: 19. The germline CDR1 and CDR2 sequences are MNHEY and SVGEGT. CDR3 in DNA: TGTGCCAGCACTACCTTGGGACTAGCCCGGTCCGTTGGTGAGCAGTTCTTC. It encodes CASTTLGLARSVGEQFF.

The chain links TRBV5-1 to TRBJ1-1, with 7 bases fitting TRBD1. This CDR3 region has 16 residues. The V and J ends lost 4 bases and 6 bases, in that order; junction bases with no gene match: 15. The germline CDR1 and CDR2 sequences are SGHRS and YFSETQ. The CDR3: CASSELTGTPDAEAFF. Written as DNA, the CDR3 is TGCGCCAGCAGCGAGCTGACAGGGACGCCCGACGCTGAAGCTTTCTTT.

The V gene is TRBV5-1, the J gene TRBJ2-7; TRBD2 aligns across 8 bases. V dropped 0 bases and J dropped 4; count of bases not matched to a gene: 6. The germline V gene has CDR1 SGHRS and CDR2 YFSETQ. The CDR3 is 15 residues long. CDR3 nucleotides: TGCGCCAGCAGCTTGGAGGAGCGGGAGTATTACGAGCAGTACTTC. This gives the protein CASSLEEREYYEQYF.

J is TRBJ2-5 and V is TRBV20-1, with D hard to call. Trimming removed 6 bases at V and 5 bases at J, with 13 bases between. The CDR3 consists of 12 residues. Germline CDR1 and CDR2: DFQATT and SNEGSKA (reference sequence). CDR3 in DNA: TGCAGTGCGGACGCCCGTCTGGAGACCCAGTACTTC. The encoded protein is CSADARLETQYF.

The sample holds one count of this clonotype. Given a much more abundant clone one base away, this may be a read error. The chain employs TRBV5-1 and TRBJ2-7; 10 positions match TRBD1. The CDR3 is made up of 14 amino acids. CDR1 and CDR2 from the germline V gene are SGHRS and YFSETQ. The CDR3 is CASSWGTGDYEQSF. CDR3 nucleotides: TGCGCCAGCAGCTGGGGGACAGGGGACTACGAGCAGTCCTTC.

This clonotype was observed a handful of times. V usage is TRBV29-1 and J usage is TRBJ1-2; unclear D gene. Germline V gene data show CDR1 as SQVTM and CDR2 as ANQGSEA. V was shortened by 7 bases and J by 1 base, with 16 bases between the two germline ends. The CDR3 length is 14 residues. This CDR3 reads CSAAGRCFNYGYTF. The CDR3 nucleotides are TGCAGCGCTGCGGGCAGGTGCTTTAACTATGGCTACACCTTC.

In its sample, this clonotype was seen a few times. The chain couples TRBV12-3 or TRBV12-4 to TRBJ1-1; 9 positions match TRBD1. With V trimmed by 5 bases and J by 1 base, 2 bases remained unmatched. This CDR3 is built from 14 residues. Here the CDR3 DNA reads TGTGCCAGCAGTCACAGGGGGCGGAACACTGAAGCTTTCTTT. It encodes CASSHRGRNTEAFF.

This rearrangement joins TRBV5-6 to TRBJ2-7; TRBD1 agrees at 7 bases. The CDR3 extends over 14 amino acids. V shed 4 bases and J 3 bases; nucleotides not matched to a gene: 7. Germline CDR1 reads SGHDT; CDR2 reads YYEEEE. CDR3 residues: CASSERGGLYEQYF. In DNA form, the CDR3 reads TGTGCCAGCAGCGAGAGAGGGGGCCTCTACGAGCAGTACTTC.

The chain employs TRBV7-9 and TRBJ2-7; D assignment may be TRBD1 or TRBD2 (5 bases each). Germline assignment: CDR1 SEHNR and CDR2 FQNEAQ (reference sequence). The V gene lost 5 bases and the J gene lost 0 bases, with 14 bases spanning the gap. The CDR3 extends over 15 amino acids. In nucleotides, the CDR3 is TGTGCCAGCAGCCGGGGCCCAGGGCCCTCCTACGAGCAGTACTTC. Residues: CASSRGPGPSYEQYF. The entire variable domain, with the rest obtained from reference TRBV7-9 and TRBJ2-7, is as follows: DTGVSQNPRHKITKRGQNVTFRCDPISEHNRLYWYRQTLGQGPEFLTYFQNEAQLEKSRLLSDRFSAERPKGSFSTLEIQRTEQGDSAMYLCASSRGPGPSYEQYFGPGTRLTVT.

The chain links TRBV7-6 to TRBJ2-1; D is unclear. V dropped 1 base and J dropped 3 bases, with 13 bases sitting between them. Germline loops: CDR1 SGHVS, CDR2 FNYEAQ. The CDR3 is made up of 16 amino acids. CDR3 sequence: CASSLEGELIYNEQFF. For the CDR3, the DNA is TGTGCCAGCAGCTTAGAAGGCGAACTAATCTACAATGAGCAGTTCTTC.

The rearrangement joins TRBV9 to TRBJ2-1; no firm D call. The CDR3 is 12 residues long. The germline V and J ends were trimmed by 0 bases and 10 bases, with 8 bases remaining between them. CDR1 is SGDLS and CDR2 is YYNGEE in the germline V gene. CDR3 in DNA: TGTGCCAGCAGCGTAGCCAGCCAAGAGCAGTTCTTC. It translates to CASSVASQEQFF.